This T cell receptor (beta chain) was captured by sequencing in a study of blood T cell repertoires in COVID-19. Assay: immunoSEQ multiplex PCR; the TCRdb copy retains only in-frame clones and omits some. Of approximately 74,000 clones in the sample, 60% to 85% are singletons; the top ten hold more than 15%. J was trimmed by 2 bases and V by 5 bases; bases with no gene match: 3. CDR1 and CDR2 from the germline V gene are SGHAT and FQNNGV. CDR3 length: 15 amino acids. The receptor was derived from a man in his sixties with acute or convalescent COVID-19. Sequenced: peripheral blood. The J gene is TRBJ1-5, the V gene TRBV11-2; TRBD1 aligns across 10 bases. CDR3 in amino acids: CASSRDRGGNQPQHF. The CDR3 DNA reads TGTGCCAGCAGCAGGGACAGGGGAGGCAATCAGCCCCAGCATTTT.